This TCR beta chain was documented in a study of blood T cell repertoires in COVID-19. This clone was recorded only once. Germline CDR1 and CDR2: PRHDT and FYEKMQ (reference sequence). The V gene end was trimmed by 5 bases and the J gene end by 7 bases; junction bases not matched to a gene: 10. There are 15 residues in the CDR3. TCRdb keeps only in-frame clones here, not all; method: immunoSEQ multiplex PCR. The data show roughly 410,000 clones, around 87% seen once. The sequence was obtained from a woman aged 55-75 years with COVID-19, enrolled during active disease. Sequenced material: peripheral blood. This chain links TRBV13 with TRBJ2-1, with 8 nucleotides matching TRBD1. CDR3 in DNA: TGTGCCAGCAGCCGCGGACAGGGAACTGCGAATGAGCAGTTCTTC. This translates into CASSRGQGTANEQFF.